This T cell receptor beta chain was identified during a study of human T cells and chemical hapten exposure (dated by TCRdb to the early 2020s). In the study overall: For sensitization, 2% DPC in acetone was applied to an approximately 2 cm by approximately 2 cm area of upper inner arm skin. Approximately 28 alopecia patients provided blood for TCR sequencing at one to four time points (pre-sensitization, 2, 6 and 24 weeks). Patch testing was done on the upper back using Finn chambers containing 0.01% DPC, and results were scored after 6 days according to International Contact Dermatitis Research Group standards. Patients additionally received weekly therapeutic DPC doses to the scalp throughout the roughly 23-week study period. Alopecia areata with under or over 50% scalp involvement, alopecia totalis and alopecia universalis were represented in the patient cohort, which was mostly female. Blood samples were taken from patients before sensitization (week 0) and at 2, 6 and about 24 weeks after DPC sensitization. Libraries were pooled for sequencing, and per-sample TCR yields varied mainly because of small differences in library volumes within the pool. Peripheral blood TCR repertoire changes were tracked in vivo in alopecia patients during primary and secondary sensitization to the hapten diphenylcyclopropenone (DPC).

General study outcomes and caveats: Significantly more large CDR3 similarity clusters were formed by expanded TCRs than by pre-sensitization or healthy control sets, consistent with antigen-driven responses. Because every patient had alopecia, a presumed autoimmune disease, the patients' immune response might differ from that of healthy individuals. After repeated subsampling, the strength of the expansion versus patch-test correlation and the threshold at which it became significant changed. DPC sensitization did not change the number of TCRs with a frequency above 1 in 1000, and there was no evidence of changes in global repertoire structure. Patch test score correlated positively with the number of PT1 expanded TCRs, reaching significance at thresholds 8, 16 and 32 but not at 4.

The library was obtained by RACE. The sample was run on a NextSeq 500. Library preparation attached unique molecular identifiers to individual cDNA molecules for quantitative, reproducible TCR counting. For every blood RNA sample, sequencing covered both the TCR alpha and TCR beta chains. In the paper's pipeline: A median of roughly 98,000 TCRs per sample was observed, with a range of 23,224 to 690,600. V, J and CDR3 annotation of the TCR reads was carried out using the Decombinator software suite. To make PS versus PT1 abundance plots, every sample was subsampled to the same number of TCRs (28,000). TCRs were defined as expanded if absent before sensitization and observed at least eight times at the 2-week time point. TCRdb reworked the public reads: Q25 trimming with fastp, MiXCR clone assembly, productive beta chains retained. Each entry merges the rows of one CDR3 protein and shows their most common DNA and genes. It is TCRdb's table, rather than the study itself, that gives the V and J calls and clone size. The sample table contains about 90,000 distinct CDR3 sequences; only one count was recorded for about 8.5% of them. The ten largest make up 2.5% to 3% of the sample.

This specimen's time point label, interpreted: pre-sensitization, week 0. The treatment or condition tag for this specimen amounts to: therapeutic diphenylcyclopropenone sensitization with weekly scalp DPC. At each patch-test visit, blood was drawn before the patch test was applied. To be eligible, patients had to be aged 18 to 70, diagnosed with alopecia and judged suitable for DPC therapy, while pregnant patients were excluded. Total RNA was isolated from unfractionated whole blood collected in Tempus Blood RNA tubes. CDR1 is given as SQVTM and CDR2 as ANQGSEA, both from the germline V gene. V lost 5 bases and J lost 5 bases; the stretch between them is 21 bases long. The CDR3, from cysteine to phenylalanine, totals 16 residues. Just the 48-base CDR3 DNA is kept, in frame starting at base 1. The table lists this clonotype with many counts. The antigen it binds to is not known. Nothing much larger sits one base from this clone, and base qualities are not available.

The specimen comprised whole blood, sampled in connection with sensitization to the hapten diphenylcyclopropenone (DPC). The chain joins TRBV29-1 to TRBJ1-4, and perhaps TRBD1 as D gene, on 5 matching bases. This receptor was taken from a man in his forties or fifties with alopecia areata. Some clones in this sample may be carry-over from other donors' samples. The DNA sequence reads TGCAGCGTTCTCCTCCCGGGACGACAGAAAAATGAAAAACTGTTTTTT. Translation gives CSVLLPGRQKNEKLFF.